The clone carrying this T cell receptor (beta chain) has more than one count but fewer than ten. Its antigen is still unknown. These data are taken from a study of response to subunit inactivated influenza vaccine. Study results and caveats: Seasonal influenza vaccination, on each occasion, was suggested by the authors to recruit few new T cells.

This CDR3 region has 13 residues. V shed 6 bases and J shed 3 bases, with 12 bases lying between them. The V gene's germline CDR1 is LNHDA and CDR2 SQIVND (reference sequence). TCRdb reanalysed the RT-PCR reads using MiXCR and keeps one entry per CDR3 protein. This table has more than 400,000 distinct CDR3 sequences, approximately 6.9% appearing once. This sequence joins TRBV19 and TRBJ2-7, with a possible D match to TRBD2 (5 bases). The source is a man between 50 and 69 years old who received an inactivated influenza vaccine. The input for sequencing was PBMCs from blood, taken approximately 25 months after vaccination. This CDR3 reads CASSPRGFYEQYF. The CDR3 bases are TGTGCCAGTAGCCCGAGAGGGTTCTACGAGCAGTACTTC.